Described below is a single T cell receptor beta chain sequence and its context. Amplification targeted TCR beta CDR3 regions from RNA transcripts. Researchers ran a first-round RT-PCR on the TCR CDR3 using the HTBI primer set. TCRdb independently ran MiXCR on the multiplex PCR reads; one entry per CDR3 protein. The data show 270,000 or so distinct CDR3 sequences, about 16% seen once. This sample was taken from a study of T cells in Graves' hyperthyroidism and ophthalmopathy. Study details: Staff took peripheral blood when the initial diagnosis was made, before any treatment began.

Germline V lookup: CDR1 MNHEY, CDR2 SVGAGI. The CDR3 sequence is 16 residues long. V lost 0 bases, J lost 0 bases, and 12 bases lay in between. The diagnoses drew upon clinical symptoms, serum thyroxine and TRAb, thyroid ultrasound and orbital computed tomography. Blood from later-ophthalmopathy patients was taken at first hyperthyroidism diagnosis. Fresh peripheral blood, under 13 ml, was the source of the PBMCs. The clonotype was recovered from a woman aged 45-65 years with Graves' hyperthyroidism that later progressed to Graves' ophthalmopathy. Material: blood. The genes are TRBV6-5 and TRBJ2-7; D perhaps matches TRBD2 (5 bases). Here the CDR3 DNA reads TGTGCCAGCAGTTACTCGAGGGTCGGGGTCTCCTACGAGCAGTACTTC. Encoded protein: CASSYSRVGVSYEQYF.